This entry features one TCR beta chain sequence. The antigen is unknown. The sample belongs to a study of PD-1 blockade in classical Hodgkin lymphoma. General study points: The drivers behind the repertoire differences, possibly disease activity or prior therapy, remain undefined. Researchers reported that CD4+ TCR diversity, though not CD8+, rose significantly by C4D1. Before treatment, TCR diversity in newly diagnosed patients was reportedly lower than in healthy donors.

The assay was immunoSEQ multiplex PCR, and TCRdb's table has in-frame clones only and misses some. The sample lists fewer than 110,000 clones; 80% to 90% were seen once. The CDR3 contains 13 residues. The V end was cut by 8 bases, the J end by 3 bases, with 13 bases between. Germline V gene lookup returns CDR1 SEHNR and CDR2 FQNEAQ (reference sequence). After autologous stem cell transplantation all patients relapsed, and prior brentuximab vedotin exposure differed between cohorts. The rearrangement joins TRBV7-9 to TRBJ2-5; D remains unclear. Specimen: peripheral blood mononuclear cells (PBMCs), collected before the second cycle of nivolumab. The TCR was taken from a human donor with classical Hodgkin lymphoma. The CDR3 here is CASRRPLEETQYF. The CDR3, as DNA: TGTGCCAGCCGCAGGCCCTTAGAAGAGACCCAGTACTTC.